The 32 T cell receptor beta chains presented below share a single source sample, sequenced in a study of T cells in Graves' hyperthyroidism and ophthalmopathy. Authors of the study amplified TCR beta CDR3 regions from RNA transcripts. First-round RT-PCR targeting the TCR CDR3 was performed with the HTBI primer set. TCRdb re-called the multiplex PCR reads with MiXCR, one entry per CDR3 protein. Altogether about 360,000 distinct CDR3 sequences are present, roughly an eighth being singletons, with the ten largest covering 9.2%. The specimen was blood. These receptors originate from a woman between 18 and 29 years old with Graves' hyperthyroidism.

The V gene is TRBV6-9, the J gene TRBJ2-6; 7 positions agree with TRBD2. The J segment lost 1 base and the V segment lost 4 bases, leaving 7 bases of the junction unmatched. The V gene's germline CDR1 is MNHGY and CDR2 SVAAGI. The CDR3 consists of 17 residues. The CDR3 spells CASSFGEGHSGANVLTF. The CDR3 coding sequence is TGTGCCAGCAGTTTTGGGGAGGGTCATTCTGGGGCCAACGTCCTGACTTTC.

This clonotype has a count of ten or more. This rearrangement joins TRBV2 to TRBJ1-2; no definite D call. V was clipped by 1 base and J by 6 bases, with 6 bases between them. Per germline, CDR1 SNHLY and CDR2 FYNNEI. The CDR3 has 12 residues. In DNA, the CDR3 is TGTGCCAGCAGTGAAGTGGACCATGGCTACACCTTC. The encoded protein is CASSEVDHGYTF.

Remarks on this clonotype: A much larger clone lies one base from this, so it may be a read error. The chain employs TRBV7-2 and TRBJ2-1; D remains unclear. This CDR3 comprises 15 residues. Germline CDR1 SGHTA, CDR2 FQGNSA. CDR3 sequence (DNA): TGTGCCAGCAGCTTAGCGCTAAGTATCTACAATGAGCAGCTCTTC. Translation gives CASSLALSIYNEQLF.

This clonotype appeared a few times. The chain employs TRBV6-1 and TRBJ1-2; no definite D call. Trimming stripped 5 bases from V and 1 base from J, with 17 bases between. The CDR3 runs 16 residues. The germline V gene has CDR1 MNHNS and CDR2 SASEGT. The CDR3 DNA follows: TGTGCCAGCAGTCACAAGGAGGTCATTGATAACTATGGCTACACCTTC. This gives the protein CASSHKEVIDNYGYTF.

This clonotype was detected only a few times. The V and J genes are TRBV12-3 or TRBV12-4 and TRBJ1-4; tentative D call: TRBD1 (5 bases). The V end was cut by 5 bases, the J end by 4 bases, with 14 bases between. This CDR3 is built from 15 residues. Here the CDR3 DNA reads TGTGCCAGCAGTGTCTCGGGGGGGGTTAATGAAAAACTGTTTTTT. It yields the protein CASSVSGGVNEKLFF.

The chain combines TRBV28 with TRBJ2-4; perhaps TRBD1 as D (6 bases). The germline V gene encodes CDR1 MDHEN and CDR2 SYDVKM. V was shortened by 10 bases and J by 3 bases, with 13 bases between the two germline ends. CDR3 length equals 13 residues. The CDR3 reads CATSRGSKNIQYF. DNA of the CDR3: TGTGCCACCTCGAGGGGGAGCAAAAACATTCAGTACTTC. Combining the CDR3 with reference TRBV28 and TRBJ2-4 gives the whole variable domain DVKVTQSSRYLVKRTGEKVFLECVQDMDHENMFWYRQDPGLGLRLIYFSYDVKMKEKGDIPEGYSVSREKKERFSLILESASTNQTSMYLCATSRGSKNIQYFGAGTRLSVL.

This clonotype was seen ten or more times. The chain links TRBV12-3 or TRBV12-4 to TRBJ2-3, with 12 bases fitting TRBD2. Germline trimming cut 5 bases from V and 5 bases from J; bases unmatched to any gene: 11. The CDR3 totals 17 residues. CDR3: CASSPRTSGAERDTQYF. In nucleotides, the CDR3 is TGTGCCAGCAGTCCCCGGACTAGCGGGGCTGAGAGAGATACGCAGTATTTT.

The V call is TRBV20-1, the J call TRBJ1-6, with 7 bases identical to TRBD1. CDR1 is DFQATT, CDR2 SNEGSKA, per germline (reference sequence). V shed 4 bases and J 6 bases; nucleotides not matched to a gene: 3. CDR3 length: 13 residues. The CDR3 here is CSAKGAGNSPLHF. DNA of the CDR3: TGCAGTGCTAAGGGGGCGGGTAATTCACCCCTCCACTTT.

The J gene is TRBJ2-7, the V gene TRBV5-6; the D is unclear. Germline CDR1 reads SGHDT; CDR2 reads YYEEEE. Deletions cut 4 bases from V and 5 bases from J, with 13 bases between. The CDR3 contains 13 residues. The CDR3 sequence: CASSPPQGNEQYF. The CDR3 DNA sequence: TGTGCCAGCAGCCCTCCCCAAGGGAACGAGCAGTACTTC.

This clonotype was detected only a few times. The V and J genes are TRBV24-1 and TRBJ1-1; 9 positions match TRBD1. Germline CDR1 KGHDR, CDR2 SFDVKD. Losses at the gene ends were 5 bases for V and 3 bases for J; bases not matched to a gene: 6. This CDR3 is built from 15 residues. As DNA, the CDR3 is TGTGCCACCAGTGCCCCGGGACAGGGAGACACTGAAGCTTTCTTT. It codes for CATSAPGQGDTEAFF.

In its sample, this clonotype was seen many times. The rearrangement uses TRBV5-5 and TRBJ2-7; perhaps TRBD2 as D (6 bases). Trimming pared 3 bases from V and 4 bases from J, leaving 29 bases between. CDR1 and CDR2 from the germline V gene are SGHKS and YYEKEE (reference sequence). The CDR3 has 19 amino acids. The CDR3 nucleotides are TGTGCCAGCAGCTCCGGGAAAATACCTCGCGTCGGGAGAGTTTACGAGCAGTACTTC. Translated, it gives CASSSGKIPRVGRVYEQYF.

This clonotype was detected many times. The CDR3 DNA is TGCAGTGCTTCCCTAGTGGGCGGTCACTACAATGAGCAGTTCTTC. Encoded protein: CSASLVGGHYNEQFF. The chain is built from TRBV20-1 and TRBJ2-1; the D is unclear. Germline-derived CDR1 and CDR2 are DFQATT and SNEGSKA (reference sequence). The V gene lost 5 bases and the J gene lost 3 bases, with 17 bases spanning the gap. The CDR3 covers 15 residues.

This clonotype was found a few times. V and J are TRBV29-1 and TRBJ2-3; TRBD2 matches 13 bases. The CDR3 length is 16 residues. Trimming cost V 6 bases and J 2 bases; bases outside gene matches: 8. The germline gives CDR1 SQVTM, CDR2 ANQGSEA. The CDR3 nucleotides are TGCAGCGTGGGGGGGACTAGCGGGGACCACACAGATACGCAGTATTTT. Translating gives CSVGGTSGDHTDTQYF.

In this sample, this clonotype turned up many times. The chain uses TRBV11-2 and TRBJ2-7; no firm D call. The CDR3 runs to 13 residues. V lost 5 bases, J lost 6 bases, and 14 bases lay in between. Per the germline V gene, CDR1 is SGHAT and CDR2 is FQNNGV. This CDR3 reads CASSHPPRSEQYF. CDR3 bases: TGTGCCAGCAGCCACCCTCCGCGCAGCGAGCAGTACTTC.

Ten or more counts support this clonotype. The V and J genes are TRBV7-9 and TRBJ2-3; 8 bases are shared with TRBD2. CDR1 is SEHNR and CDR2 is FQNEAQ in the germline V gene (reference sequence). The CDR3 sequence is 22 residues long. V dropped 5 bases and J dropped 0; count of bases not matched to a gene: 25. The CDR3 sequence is CASSTTGRRTSGSTPSTDTQYF. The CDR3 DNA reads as TGTGCCAGCAGCACGACGGGTCGGAGAACGAGCGGGAGCACCCCTAGCACAGATACGCAGTATTTT.

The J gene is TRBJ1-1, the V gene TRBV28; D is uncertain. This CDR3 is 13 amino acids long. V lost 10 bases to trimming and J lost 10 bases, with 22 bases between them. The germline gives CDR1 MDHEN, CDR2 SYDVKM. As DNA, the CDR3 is TGTGCCACCCACAGTGAGGCTTTCATAACAGCTTTCTTT. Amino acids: CATHSEAFITAFF.

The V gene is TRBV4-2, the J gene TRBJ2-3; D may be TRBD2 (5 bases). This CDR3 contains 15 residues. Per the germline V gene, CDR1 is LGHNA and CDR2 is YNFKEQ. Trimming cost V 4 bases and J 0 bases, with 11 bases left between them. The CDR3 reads CASSREGGSTDTQYF. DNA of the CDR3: TGTGCCAGCAGCCGAGAGGGCGGCAGCACAGATACGCAGTATTTT.

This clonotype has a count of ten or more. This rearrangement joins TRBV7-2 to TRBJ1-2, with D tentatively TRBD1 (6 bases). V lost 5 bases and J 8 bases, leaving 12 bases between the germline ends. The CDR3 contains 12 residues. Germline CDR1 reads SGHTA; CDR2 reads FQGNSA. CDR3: CASSTYGGGYTF. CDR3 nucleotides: TGTGCCAGCAGCACATACGGGGGCGGCTACACCTTC.

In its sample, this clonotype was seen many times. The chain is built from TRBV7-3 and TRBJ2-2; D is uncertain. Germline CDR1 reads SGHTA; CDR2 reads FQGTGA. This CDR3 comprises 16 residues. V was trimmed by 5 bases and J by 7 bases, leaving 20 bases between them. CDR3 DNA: TGTGCCAGCAGCCCATTCGGGTTTGATTACGGCGGGGAGCTGTTTTTT. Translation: CASSPFGFDYGGELFF.

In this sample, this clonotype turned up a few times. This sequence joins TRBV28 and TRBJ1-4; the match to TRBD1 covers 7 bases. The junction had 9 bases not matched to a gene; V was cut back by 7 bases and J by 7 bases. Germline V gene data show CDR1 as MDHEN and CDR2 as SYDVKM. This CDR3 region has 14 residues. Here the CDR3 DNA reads TGTGCCAGCAATTCCCAGGGGGGTAGTGAAAAACTGTTTTTT. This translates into CASNSQGGSEKLFF.

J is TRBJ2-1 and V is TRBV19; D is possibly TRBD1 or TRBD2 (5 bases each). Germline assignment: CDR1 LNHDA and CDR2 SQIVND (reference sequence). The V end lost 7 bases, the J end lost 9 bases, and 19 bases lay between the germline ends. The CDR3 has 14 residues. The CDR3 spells CASTPGRTMGEQFF. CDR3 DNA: TGTGCCAGTACACCGGGACGCACAATGGGTGAGCAGTTCTTC.

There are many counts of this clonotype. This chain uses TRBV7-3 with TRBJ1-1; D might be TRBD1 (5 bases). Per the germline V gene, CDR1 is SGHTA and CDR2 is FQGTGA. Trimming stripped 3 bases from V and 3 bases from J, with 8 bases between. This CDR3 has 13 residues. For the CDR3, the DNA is TGTGCCAGCAGCTTGGGGGTTGACACTGAAGCTTTCTTT. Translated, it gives CASSLGVDTEAFF. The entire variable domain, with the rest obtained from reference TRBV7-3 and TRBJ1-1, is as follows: GAGVSQTPSNKVTEKGKYVELRCDPISGHTALYWYRQSLGQGPEFLIYFQGTGAADDSGLPNDRFFAVRPEGSVSTLKIQRTERGDSAVYLCASSLGVDTEAFFGQGTRLTVV.

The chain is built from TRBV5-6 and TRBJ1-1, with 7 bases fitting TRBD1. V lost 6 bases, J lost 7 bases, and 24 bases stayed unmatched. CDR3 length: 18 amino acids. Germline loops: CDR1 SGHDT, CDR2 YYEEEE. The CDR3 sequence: CASTPRRGTAQLFIEAFF. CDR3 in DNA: TGTGCCAGCACCCCTCGAAGAGGGACAGCGCAGCTTTTCATTGAAGCTTTCTTT.

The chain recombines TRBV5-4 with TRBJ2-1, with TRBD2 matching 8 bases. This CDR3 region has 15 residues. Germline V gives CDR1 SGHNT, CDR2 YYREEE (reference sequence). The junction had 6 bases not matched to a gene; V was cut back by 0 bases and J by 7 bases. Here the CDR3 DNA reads TGTGCCAGCAGCTTGGCGCGCGGGGGGCAGAATGAGCAGTTCTTC. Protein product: CASSLARGGQNEQFF.

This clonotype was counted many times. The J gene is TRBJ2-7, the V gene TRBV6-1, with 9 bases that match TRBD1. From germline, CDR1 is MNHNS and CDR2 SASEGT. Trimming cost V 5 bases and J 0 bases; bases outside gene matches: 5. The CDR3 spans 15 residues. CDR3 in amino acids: CASSQGQGSSYEQYF. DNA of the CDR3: TGTGCCAGCAGTCAGGGACAGGGAAGCTCCTACGAGCAGTACTTC.

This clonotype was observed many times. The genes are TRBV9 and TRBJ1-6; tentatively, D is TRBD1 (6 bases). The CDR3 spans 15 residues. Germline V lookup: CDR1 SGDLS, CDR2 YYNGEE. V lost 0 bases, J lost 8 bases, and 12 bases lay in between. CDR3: CASSVASRGDSPLHF. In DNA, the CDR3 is TGTGCCAGCAGCGTAGCGTCCAGGGGCGATTCACCCCTCCACTTT. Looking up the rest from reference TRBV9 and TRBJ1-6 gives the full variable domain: DSGVTQTPKHLITATGQRVTLRCSPRSGDLSVYWYQQSLDQGLQFLIQYYNGEERAKGNILERFSAQQFPDLHSELNLSSLELGDSALYFCASSVASRGDSPLHFGNGTRLTVT.

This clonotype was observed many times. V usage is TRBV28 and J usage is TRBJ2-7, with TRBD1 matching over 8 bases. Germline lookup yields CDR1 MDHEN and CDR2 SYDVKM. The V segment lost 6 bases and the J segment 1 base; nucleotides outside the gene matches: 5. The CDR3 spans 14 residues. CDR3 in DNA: TGTGCCAGCAGAACCGGGACAGGATCCTACGAGCAGTACTTC. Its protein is CASRTGTGSYEQYF.

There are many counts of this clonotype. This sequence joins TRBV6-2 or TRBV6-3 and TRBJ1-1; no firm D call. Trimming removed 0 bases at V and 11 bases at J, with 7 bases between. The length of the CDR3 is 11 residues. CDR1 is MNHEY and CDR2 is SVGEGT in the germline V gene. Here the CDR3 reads CASSYSIWAFF. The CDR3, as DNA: TGTGCCAGCAGTTACTCGATCTGGGCTTTCTTT.

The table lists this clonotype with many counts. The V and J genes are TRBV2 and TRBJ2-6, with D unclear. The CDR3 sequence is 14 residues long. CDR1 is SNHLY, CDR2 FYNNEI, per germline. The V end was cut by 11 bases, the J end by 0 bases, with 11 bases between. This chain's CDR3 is CAVMTGSGANVLTF. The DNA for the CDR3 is TGTGCCGTCATGACCGGCTCTGGGGCCAACGTCCTGACTTTC.

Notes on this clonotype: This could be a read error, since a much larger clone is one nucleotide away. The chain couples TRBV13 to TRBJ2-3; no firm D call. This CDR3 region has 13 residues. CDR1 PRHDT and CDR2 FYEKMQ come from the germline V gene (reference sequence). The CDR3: CAGSSPITDTQYF. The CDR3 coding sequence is TGTGCCGGCAGCTCACCTATTACAGATACGCAGTATTTT.

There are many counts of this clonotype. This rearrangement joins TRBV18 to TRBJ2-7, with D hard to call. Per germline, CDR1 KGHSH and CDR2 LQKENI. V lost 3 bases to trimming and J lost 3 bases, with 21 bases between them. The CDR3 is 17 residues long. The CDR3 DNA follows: TGTGCCAGCTCACCCCTCTCCGGTGTCCCTCTACGCTACGAGCAGTACTTC. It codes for CASSPLSGVPLRYEQYF.

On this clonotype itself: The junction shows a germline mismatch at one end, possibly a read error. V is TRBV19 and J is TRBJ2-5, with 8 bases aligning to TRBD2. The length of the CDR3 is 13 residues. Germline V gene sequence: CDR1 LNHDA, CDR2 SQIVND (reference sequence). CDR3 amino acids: CASSPSTGLAKDF. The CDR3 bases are TGTGCCAGTAGCCCAAGCACCGGACTAGCCAAAGACTTC.